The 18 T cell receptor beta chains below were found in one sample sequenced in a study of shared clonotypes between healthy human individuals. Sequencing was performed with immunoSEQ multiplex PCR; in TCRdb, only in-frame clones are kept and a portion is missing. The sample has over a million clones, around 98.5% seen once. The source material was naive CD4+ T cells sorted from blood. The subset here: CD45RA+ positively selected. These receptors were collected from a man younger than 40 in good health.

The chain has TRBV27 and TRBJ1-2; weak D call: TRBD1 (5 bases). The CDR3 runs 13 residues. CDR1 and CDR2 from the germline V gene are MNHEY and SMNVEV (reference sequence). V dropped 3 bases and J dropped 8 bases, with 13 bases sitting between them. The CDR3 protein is CASSLSDRRGYTF. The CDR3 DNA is TGTGCCAGCAGTTTGTCCGACAGAAGAGGCTACACCTTC.

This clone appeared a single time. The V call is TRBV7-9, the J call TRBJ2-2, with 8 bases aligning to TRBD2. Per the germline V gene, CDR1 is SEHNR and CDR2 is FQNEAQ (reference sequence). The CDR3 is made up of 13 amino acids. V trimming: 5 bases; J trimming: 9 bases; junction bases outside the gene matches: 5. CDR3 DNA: TGTGCCAGCAGCGAGGGACTAGGGTGGGAGCTGTTTTTT. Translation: CASSEGLGWELFF.

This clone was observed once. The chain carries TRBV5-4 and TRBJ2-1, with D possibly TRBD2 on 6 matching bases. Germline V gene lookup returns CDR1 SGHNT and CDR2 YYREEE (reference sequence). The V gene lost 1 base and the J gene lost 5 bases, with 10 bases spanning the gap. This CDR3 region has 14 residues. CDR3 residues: CASSLRLANNEQFF. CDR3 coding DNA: TGTGCCAGCAGCTTGAGGCTAGCGAACAATGAGCAGTTCTTC.

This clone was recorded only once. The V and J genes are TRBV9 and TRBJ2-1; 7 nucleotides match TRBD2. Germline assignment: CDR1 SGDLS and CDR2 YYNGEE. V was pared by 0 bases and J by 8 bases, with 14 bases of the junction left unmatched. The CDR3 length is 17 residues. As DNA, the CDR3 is TGTGCCAGCAGCGTAGGAGGAGGGAGGGCCAAGGTCTATGAGCAGTTCTTC. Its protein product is CASSVGGGRAKVYEQFF. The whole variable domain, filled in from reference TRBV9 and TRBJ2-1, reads DSGVTQTPKHLITATGQRVTLRCSPRSGDLSVYWYQQSLDQGLQFLIQYYNGEERAKGNILERFSAQQFPDLHSELNLSSLELGDSALYFCASSVGGGRAKVYEQFFGPGTRLTVL.

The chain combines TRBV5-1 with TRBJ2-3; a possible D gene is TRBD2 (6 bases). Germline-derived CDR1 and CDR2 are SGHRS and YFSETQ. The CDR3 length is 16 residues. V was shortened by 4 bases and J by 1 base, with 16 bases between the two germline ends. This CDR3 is CASSPRQRAGTDTQYF. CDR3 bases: TGCGCCAGCAGCCCGAGGCAGCGGGCGGGCACAGATACGCAGTATTTT.

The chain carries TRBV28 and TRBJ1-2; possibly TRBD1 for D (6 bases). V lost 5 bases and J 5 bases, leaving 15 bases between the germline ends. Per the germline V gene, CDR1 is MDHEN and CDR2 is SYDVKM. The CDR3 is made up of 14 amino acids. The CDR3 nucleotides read TGTGCCAGCAGTGGCGGGGACATTTTGTATGGCTACACCTTC. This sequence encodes CASSGGDILYGYTF.

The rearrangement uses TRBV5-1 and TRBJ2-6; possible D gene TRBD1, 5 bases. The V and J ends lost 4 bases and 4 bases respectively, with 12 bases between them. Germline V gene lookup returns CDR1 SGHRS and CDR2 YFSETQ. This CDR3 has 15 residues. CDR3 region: CASSHGAAGANVLTF. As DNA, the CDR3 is TGCGCCAGCAGCCATGGGGCTGCCGGGGCCAACGTCCTGACTTTC.

CDR3 nucleotides: TGCGCCAGCAGTGAGCGGGGGTTTAAAGCTTTCTTT. Its protein is CASSERGFKAFF. The rearrangement uses TRBV10-2 and TRBJ1-1; D perhaps matches TRBD1 (5 bases). The V gene lost 2 bases and the J gene lost 9 bases, with 10 bases spanning the gap. There are 12 residues in the CDR3. In germline, CDR1 is WSHSY, CDR2 SAAADI.

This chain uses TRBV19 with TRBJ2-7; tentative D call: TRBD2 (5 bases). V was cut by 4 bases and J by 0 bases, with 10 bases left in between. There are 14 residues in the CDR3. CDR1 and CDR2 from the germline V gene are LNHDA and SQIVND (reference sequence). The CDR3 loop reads CASSTGLSSYEQYF. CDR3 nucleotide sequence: TGTGCCAGTAGTACTGGACTTAGCTCCTACGAGCAGTACTTC.

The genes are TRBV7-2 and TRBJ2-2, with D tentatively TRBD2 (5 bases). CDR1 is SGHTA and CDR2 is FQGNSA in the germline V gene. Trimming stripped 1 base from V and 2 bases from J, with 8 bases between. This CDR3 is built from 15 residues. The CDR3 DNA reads TGTGCCAGCAGCTTAGGACTATACAACACCGGGGAGCTGTTTTTT. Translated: CASSLGLYNTGELFF. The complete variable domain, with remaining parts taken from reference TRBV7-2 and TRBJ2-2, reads GAGVSQSPSNKVTEKGKDVELRCDPISGHTALYWYRQSLGQGLEFLIYFQGNSAPDKSGLPSDRFSAERTGGSVSTLTIQRTQQEDSAVYLCASSLGLYNTGELFFGEGSRLTVL.

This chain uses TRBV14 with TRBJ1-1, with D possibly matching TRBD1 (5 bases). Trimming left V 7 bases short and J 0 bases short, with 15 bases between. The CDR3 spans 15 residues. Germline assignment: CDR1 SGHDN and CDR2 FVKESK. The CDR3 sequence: CASTRLTAMNTEAFF. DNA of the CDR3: TGTGCCAGCACAAGGTTGACAGCCATGAACACTGAAGCTTTCTTT.

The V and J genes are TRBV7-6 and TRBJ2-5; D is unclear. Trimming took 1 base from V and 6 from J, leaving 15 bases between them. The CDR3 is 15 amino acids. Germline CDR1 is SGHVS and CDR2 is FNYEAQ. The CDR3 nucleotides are TGTGCCAGCAGCTTAGTTCTGGCCCCGGAGCAGACCCAGTACTTC. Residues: CASSLVLAPEQTQYF.

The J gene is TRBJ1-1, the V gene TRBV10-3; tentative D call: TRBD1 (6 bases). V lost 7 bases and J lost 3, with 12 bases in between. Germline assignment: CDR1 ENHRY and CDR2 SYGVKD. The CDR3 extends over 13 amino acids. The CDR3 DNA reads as TGTGCCATCAAGGGGAGGGGGGACACTGAAGCTTTCTTT. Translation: CAIKGRGDTEAFF.

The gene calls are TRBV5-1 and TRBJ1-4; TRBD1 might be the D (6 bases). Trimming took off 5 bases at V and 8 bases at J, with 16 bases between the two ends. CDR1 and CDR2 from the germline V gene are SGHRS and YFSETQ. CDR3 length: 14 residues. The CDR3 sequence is CASRNPGVLEKLFF. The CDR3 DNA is TGCGCCAGCAGGAATCCAGGGGTTTTGGAAAAACTGTTTTTT.

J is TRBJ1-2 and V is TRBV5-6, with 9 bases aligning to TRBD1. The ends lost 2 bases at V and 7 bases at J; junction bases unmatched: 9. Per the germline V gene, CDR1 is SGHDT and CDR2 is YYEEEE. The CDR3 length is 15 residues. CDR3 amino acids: CASSLPTGGIGGYTF. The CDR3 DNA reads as TGTGCCAGCAGCTTACCGACAGGGGGTATAGGTGGCTACACCTTC.

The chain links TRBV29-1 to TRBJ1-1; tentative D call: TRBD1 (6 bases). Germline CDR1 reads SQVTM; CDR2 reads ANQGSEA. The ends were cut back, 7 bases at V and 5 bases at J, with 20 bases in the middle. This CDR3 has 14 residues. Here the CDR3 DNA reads TGCAGCGCCAAGGTCGGAGGGGGTCTTACTGAAGCTTTCTTT. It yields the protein CSAKVGGGLTEAFF.

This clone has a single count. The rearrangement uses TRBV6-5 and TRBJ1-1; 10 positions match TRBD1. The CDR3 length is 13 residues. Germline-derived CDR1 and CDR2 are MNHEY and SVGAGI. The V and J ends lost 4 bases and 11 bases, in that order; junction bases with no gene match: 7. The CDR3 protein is CASSFRQGARAFF. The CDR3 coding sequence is TGTGCCAGCAGTTTTAGACAGGGGGCCCGCGCTTTCTTT.

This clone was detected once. DNA of the CDR3: TGTGCCAGCTCACCATACCTTCCGGGGAAGCGCTCTGGGGCCAACGTCCTGACTTTC. It translates to CASSPYLPGKRSGANVLTF. The V gene is TRBV18, the J gene TRBJ2-6, with D possibly matching TRBD2 (5 bases). Trimming pared 2 bases from V and 0 bases from J, leaving 17 bases between. The CDR3 contains 19 residues. Germline loops: CDR1 KGHSH, CDR2 LQKENI.